This T cell receptor (beta chain) was recorded in a study of control samples from healthy donors and cancer patients. In germline, CDR1 is MNHEY, CDR2 SVGAGI. V lost 2 bases and J lost 1; bases outside the gene matches: 0. This CDR3 is 14 amino acids long. Only in-frame clones appear in the TCRdb table, and some are missing; sequencing was by immunoSEQ multiplex PCR. The table includes 85,000 to 95,000 clones, roughly nine tenths detected once. Source material: blood. The receptor was derived from a woman aged 70-85 years in good health. J is TRBJ2-3 and V is TRBV6-5; 7 bases map to TRBD2. The CDR3 loop reads CASSYAGGTDTQYF. The CDR3 bases are TGTGCCAGCAGTTACGCGGGAGGCACAGATACGCAGTATTTT.